The next 12 T cell receptor beta chains were all read from a single sample in a study of blood T cell repertoires in COVID-19. Clones were read by immunoSEQ multiplex PCR, and TCRdb kept only the in-frame ones, dropping some. Of 150,000 or so clones in the sample, roughly 80% were seen once. The source material was peripheral blood. Receptor source: a woman in her forties or fifties with active or convalescent COVID-19.

The rearrangement links TRBV11-2 to TRBJ2-2; D not resolved. The CDR3 runs 17 residues. Trimming pared 6 bases from V and 4 bases from J, leaving 21 bases between. Germline V gene sequence: CDR1 SGHAT, CDR2 FQNNGV. The CDR3 coding sequence is TGTGCCAGCAGTCTCAATCCTATAACTATAGGCACCGGGGAGCTGTTTTTT. Encoded protein: CASSLNPITIGTGELFF.

The chain uses TRBV7-2 and TRBJ2-7; no clear D. The germline V and J ends were trimmed by 4 bases and 5 bases, with 18 bases remaining between them. CDR1 and CDR2 from the germline V gene are SGHTA and FQGNSA. CDR3 length: 15 residues. DNA of the CDR3: TGTGCCAGCAGCTCTCCCCTTCCTAAAACCCACGAGCAGTACTTC. Protein sequence: CASSSPLPKTHEQYF.

This rearrangement joins TRBV28 to TRBJ2-3, with 7 bases lining up with TRBD2. The CDR3 consists of 16 residues. Germline CDR1 is MDHEN and CDR2 is SYDVKM. J lost 0 bases, V lost 4 bases, and 7 bases had no gene match. The CDR3: CASSWDYASSTDTQYF. The CDR3 DNA follows: TGTGCCAGCAGTTGGGACTACGCCTCAAGCACAGATACGCAGTATTTT.

This clone was detected a few times. The chain couples TRBV4-2 to TRBJ1-6; D call uncertain. From germline, CDR1 is LGHNA and CDR2 YNFKEQ. The ends were cut back, 0 bases at V and 9 bases at J, with 18 bases in the middle. The CDR3 contains 17 residues. CDR3 nucleotides: TGTGCCAGCAGCCAAGAGGCACGAGGCAGAACAATTTCACCCCTCCACTTT. Translated, it gives CASSQEARGRTISPLHF.

The gene calls are TRBV28 and TRBJ2-1, with 16 bases that match TRBD2. The CDR3 runs 19 residues. Germline CDR1 and CDR2: MDHEN and SYDVKM. J lost 6 bases, V lost 3 bases, and 11 bases had no gene match. As DNA, the CDR3 is TGTGCCAGCAGTTTCCGCCCCGGGACTAGCGGGAGGGCCCTCAATGAGCAGTTCTTC. Protein sequence: CASSFRPGTSGRALNEQFF.

The rearrangement uses TRBV2 and TRBJ2-4; D is possibly TRBD1 (5 bases). From germline, CDR1 is SNHLY and CDR2 FYNNEI. Deletions cut 7 bases from V and 6 bases from J, with 13 bases between. The CDR3 runs 13 residues. The CDR3: CASTIRVANIQYF. Written as DNA, the CDR3 is TGTGCCAGCACAATCAGGGTGGCAAACATTCAGTACTTC.

The rearrangement links TRBV7-9 to TRBJ1-1; no reliable D call. CDR1 SEHNR and CDR2 FQNEAQ come from the germline V gene (reference sequence). The CDR3 is made up of 12 amino acids. Trimming took off 3 bases at V and 2 bases at J, with 4 bases between the two ends. The chain's CDR3 is CASSFYNTEAFF. In nucleotides, the CDR3 is TGTGCCAGCAGCTTTTATAACACTGAAGCTTTCTTT.

This clone came up once. The V gene is TRBV3-1 (or the pseudogene TRBV3-2), the J gene TRBJ1-1; possibly TRBD1 for D (6 bases). CDR3 length: 12 residues. Looked up from germline, CDR1 is LGHDT and CDR2 is YNNKEL (reference sequence). Trimming took 4 bases from V and 11 from J, leaving 14 bases between them. The CDR3 DNA reads as TGTGCCAGCAGCCTCGGGACATGGGGGGCTTTCTTT. This encodes CASSLGTWGAFF.

V is TRBV18 and J is TRBJ2-1, with 7 nucleotides matching TRBD1. This CDR3 has 13 amino acids. V lost 4 bases to trimming and J lost 4 bases; unmatched junction nucleotides: 1. From germline, CDR1 is KGHSH and CDR2 LQKENI. CDR3 loop: CASSLGQYNEQFF. The CDR3 region has the DNA TGTGCCAGCTCACTGGGACAGTACAATGAGCAGTTCTTC.

The rearrangement uses TRBV4-2 and TRBJ1-6, with TRBD1 matching 9 bases. The germline V gene has CDR1 LGHNA and CDR2 YNFKEQ. V lost 2 bases, J lost 1 base, and 6 bases stayed unmatched. The CDR3 totals 18 residues. In nucleotides, the CDR3 is TGTGCCAGCAGCCAAACCCCGGGACAGGGATCCTATAATTCACCCCTCCACTTT. This gives the protein CASSQTPGQGSYNSPLHF.

The genes are TRBV20-1 and TRBJ1-1, with TRBD1 as a possible D gene (6 bases). The ends were cut back, 3 bases at V and 0 bases at J, with 11 bases in the middle. CDR3 size: 14 residues. Germline V gene lookup returns CDR1 DFQATT and CDR2 SNEGSKA (reference sequence). The CDR3 sequence: CSASPGQLNTEAFF. As DNA, the CDR3 is TGCAGTGCTAGTCCGGGACAACTGAACACTGAAGCTTTCTTT.

The rearrangement joins TRBV7-2 to TRBJ1-2; D perhaps matches TRBD1 (6 bases). The V and J ends lost 8 bases and 0 bases respectively, with 22 bases between them. The CDR3 runs 17 residues. Germline CDR1 SGHTA, CDR2 FQGNSA. The DNA of the CDR3 is TGTGCCAGCCTTTTTAGGGGACACGCCTTAGCTAACTATGGCTACACCTTC. It is translated as CASLFRGHALANYGYTF. Filled out from reference TRBV7-2 and TRBJ1-2, the complete variable domain reads GAGVSQSPSNKVTEKGKDVELRCDPISGHTALYWYRQSLGQGLEFLIYFQGNSAPDKSGLPSDRFSAERTGGSVSTLTIQRTQQEDSAVYLCASLFRGHALANYGYTFGSGTRLTVV.